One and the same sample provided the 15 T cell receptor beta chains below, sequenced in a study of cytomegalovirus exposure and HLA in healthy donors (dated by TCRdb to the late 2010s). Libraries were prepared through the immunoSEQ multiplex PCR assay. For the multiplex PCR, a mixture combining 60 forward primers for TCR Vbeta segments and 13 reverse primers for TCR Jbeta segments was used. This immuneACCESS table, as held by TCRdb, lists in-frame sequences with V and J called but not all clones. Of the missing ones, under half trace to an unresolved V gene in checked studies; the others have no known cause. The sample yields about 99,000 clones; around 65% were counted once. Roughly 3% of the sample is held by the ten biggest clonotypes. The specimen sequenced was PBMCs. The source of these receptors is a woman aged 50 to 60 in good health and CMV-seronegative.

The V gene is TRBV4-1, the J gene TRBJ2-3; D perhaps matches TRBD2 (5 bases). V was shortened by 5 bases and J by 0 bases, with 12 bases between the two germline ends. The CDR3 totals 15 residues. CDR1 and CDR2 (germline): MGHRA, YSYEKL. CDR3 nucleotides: TGCGCCAGCAGCGCCGGAGGAGAAAGCACAGATACGCAGTATTTT. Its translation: CASSAGGESTDTQYF.

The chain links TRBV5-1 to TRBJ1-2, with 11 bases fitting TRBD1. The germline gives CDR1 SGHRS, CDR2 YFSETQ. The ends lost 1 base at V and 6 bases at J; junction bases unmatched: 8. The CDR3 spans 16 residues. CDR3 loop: CASSLWTGGRSNGYTF. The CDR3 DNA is TGCGCCAGCAGCTTGTGGACAGGGGGCCGTTCGAATGGCTACACCTTC.

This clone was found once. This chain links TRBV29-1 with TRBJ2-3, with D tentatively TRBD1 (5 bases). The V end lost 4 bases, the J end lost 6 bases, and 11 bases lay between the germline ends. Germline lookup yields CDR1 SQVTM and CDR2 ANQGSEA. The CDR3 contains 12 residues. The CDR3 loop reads CSVGPRVDTQYF. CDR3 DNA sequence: TGCAGCGTTGGCCCCAGGGTTGATACGCAGTATTTT.

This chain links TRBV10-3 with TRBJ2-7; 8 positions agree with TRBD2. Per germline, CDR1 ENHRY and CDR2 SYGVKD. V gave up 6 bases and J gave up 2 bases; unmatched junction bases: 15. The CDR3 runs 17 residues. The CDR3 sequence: CAIRGSSGSGWAYEQYF. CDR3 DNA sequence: TGTGCCATCAGGGGGTCAAGCGGGAGTGGTTGGGCCTACGAGCAGTACTTC.

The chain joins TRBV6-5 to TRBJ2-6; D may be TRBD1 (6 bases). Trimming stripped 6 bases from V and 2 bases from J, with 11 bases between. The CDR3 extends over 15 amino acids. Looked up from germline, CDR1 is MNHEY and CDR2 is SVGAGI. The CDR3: CASRQGRTGANVLTF. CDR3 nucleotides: TGTGCCAGCAGACAGGGAAGGACTGGGGCCAACGTCCTGACTTTC.

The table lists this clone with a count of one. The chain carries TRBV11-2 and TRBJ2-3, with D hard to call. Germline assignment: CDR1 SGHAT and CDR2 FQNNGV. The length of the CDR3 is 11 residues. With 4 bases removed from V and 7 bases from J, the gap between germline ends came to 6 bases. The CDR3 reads CASSSTYTQYF. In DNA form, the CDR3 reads TGTGCCAGCAGCTCGACTTATACGCAGTATTTT.

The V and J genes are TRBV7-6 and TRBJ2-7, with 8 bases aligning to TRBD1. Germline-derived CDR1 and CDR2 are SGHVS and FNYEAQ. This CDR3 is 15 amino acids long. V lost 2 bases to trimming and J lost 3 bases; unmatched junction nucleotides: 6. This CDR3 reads CASSLSRGRVYEQYF. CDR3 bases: TGTGCCAGCAGCTTATCCAGGGGGCGAGTCTACGAGCAGTACTTC. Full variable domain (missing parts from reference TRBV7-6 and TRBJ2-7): GAGVSQSPRYKVTKRGQDVALRCDPISGHVSLYWYRQALGQGPEFLTYFNYEAQQDKSGLPNDRFSAERPEGSISTLTIQRTEQRDSAMYRCASSLSRGRVYEQYFGPGTRLTVT.

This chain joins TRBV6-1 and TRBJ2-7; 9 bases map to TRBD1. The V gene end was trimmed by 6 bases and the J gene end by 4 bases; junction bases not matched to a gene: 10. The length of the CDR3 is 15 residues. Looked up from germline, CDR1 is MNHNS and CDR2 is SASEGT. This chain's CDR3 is CASRVTGGIGYEQYF. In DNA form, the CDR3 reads TGTGCCAGCAGAGTTACAGGGGGCATAGGTTACGAGCAGTACTTC.

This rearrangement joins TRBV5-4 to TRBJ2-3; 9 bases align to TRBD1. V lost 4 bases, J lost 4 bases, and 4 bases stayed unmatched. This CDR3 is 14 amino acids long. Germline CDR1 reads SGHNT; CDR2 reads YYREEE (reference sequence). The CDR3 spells CASSRDRVADTQYF. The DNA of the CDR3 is TGTGCCAGCAGCCGGGACAGGGTTGCAGATACGCAGTATTTT.

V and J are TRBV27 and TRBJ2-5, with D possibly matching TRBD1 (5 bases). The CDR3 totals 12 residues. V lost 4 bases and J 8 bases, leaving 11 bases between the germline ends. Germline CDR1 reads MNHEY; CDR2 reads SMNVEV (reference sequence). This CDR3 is CASSYPQGTQYF. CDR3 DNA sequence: TGTGCCAGCAGTTACCCCCAGGGCACCCAGTACTTC.

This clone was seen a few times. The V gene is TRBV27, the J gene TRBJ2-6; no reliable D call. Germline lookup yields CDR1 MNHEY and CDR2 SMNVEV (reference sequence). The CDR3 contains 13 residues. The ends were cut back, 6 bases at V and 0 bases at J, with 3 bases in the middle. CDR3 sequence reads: CASSFSGANVLTF. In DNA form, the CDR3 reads TGTGCCAGCAGCTTCTCTGGGGCCAACGTCCTGACTTTC.

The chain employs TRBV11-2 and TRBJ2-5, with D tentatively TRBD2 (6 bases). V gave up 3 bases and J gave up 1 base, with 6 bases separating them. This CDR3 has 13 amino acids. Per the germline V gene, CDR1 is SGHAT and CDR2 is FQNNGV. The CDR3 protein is CASSLTSQETQYF. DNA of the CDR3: TGTGCCAGCAGCTTGACTAGCCAAGAGACCCAGTACTTC.

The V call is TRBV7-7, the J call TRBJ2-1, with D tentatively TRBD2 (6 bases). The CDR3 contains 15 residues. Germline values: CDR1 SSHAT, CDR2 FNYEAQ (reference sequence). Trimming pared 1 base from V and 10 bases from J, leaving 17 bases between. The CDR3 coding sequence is TGTGCCAGCAGCTTAGACGGGGTTAGCGGAGCGGAGCAGTTCTTC. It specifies CASSLDGVSGAEQFF.

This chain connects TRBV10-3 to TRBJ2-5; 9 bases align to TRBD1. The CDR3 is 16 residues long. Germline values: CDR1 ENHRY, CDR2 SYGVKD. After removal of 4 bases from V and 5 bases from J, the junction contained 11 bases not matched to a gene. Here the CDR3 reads CAISASQGAMWETQYF. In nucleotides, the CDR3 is TGTGCCATCAGTGCTTCACAGGGGGCAATGTGGGAGACCCAGTACTTC.

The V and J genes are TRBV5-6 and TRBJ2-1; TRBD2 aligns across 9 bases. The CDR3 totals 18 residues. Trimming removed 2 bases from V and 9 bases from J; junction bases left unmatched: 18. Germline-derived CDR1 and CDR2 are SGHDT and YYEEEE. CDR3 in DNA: TGTGCCAGCAGCTTTCGATTTTGGGCTAGCGGGAAGGTGAGTGAGCAGTTCTTC. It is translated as CASSFRFWASGKVSEQFF.